Reported below is one T cell receptor (beta chain). Its antigen is unknown. Trimming took off 1 base at V and 10 bases at J, with 10 bases between the two ends. The CDR3 sequence is 13 residues long. Germline V gives CDR1 SGHVS, CDR2 FNYEAQ. The data were obtained in a study of cytomegalovirus exposure and HLA in healthy donors. The PCR had 60 Vbeta and 13 Jbeta primers. The method was immunoSEQ multiplex PCR; TCRdb's version includes in-frame clones alone and lacks a portion of them. Its table records roughly 51,000 clones. General study findings and limits: Solely CMV serostatus was available to characterize immune exposure. Being indistinguishable, some V segments were excluded, TRBV6-2 and TRBV6-3 among them. Reportedly, fewer N-insertions than the approximately 610-donor mean appeared in an Asian-associated ancestry cluster in a later analysis. A later analysis found that most CMV-associated TCR beta chains appeared HLA-restricted.

The specimen was PBMCs. This clonotype was obtained from a male donor in good health and CMV-seropositive. This chain joins TRBV7-6 and TRBJ1-4, with D possibly matching TRBD1 (5 bases). The CDR3 bases are TGTGCCAGCAGCTTAGAGTCCGGGGGAAAACTGTTTTTT. Amino acid sequence: CASSLESGGKLFF.